These 12 T cell receptor beta chains share one sample of origin, sequenced in a study of CD8 T cells in ankylosing spondylitis. Findings and caveats of the study: Characteristic, it appeared, of ankylosing spondylitis blood was a TCR beta motif of about eight highly homologous variants.

TCRdb re-derived calls from the 5' RACE reads in MiXCR, one entry per CDR3 protein. Of about 330,000 distinct CDR3 sequences listed, 6.5% to 10% are singletons. Their antigens remain unidentified. Sequenced material: blood, either unsorted or a sorted T cell fraction (not recorded which). These receptors all come from a male donor with ankylosing spondylitis.

The rearrangement uses TRBV6-1 and TRBJ2-7; TRBD2 agrees at 11 bases. J gave up 7 bases and V 6 bases, and 8 bases lay outside the gene matches. The germline V gene has CDR1 MNHNS and CDR2 SASEGT. CDR3 length equals 14 residues. CDR3 DNA: TGTGCCAGCAGGACGACTAGCGGGACGAGGGAGCAGTACTTC. It yields the protein CASRTTSGTREQYF.

There are many counts of this clonotype. V gene TRBV29-1 combines with J gene TRBJ2-3, with TRBD2 identical over 8 bases. J was trimmed by 0 bases and V by 7 bases; bases with no gene match: 6. The CDR3 is made up of 14 amino acids. Germline values: CDR1 SQVTM, CDR2 ANQGSEA. As DNA, the CDR3 is TGCAGCGACCGTAGCGGGACTAGCACAGATACGCAGTATTTT. Translating gives CSDRSGTSTDTQYF.

This sequence joins TRBV7-3 and TRBJ2-5, with a tentative D call TRBD1 (7 bases). The CDR3 contains 14 residues. Trimming took off 5 bases at V and 1 base at J, with 11 bases between the two ends. The germline V gene encodes CDR1 SGHTA and CDR2 FQGTGA. The CDR3 protein is CASSPRGVQETQYF. As DNA, the CDR3 is TGTGCCAGCAGCCCCAGGGGGGTCCAAGAGACCCAGTACTTC.

The chain couples TRBV7-9 to TRBJ2-7, with a tentative D call TRBD1 (7 bases). Trimming took 5 bases from V and 5 from J, leaving 19 bases between them. The CDR3 spans 15 residues. CDR1 is SEHNR and CDR2 is FQNEAQ in the germline V gene (reference sequence). For the CDR3, the DNA is TGTGCCAGCAGCGGAGGGGAAGGGGGCTTCCACGAGCAGTACTTC. Translating gives CASSGGEGGFHEQYF.

This clonotype was counted between two and nine times. This chain uses TRBV4-1 with TRBJ2-6, with 10 bases identical to TRBD2. Germline V CDR1 and CDR2: MGHRA, YSYEKL. CDR3 length equals 18 residues. Trimming cost V 2 bases and J 0 bases; bases outside gene matches: 4. CDR3 protein: CASSQLLAGLSGANVLTF. DNA of the CDR3: TGCGCCAGCAGCCAACTACTAGCGGGACTCTCTGGGGCCAACGTCCTGACTTTC.

This clonotype came up many times. V and J are TRBV20-1 and TRBJ2-1; D is unclear. Deletions cut 3 bases from V and 3 bases from J, with 15 bases between. Germline V gene sequence: CDR1 DFQATT, CDR2 SNEGSKA (reference sequence). This CDR3 region has 15 residues. The CDR3 sequence: CSASYPQESYNEQFF. For the CDR3, the DNA is TGCAGTGCTAGTTATCCGCAAGAAAGCTACAATGAGCAGTTCTTC.

The rearrangement joins TRBV7-8 to TRBJ1-6; 11 bases map to TRBD1. Unmatched junction bases numbered 4, after V lost 1 base and J lost 8 bases. The CDR3 loop spans 16 amino acids. Germline lookup yields CDR1 SGHVS and CDR2 FQNEAQ. CDR3 nucleotides: TGTGCCAGCAGCTTAGGGGACAGGGGGACGGATTCACCCCTCCACTTT. Amino acid sequence: CASSLGDRGTDSPLHF.

This clonotype showed up just a few times. V and J are TRBV25-1 and TRBJ2-6; D unresolved. Looked up from germline, CDR1 is MGHDK and CDR2 is SYGVNS. The V gene lost 6 bases and the J gene lost 0 bases, with 21 bases spanning the gap. CDR3 length: 19 residues. Here the CDR3 reads CASSPGTKELFSGANVLTF. CDR3 DNA sequence: TGTGCCAGCAGCCCCGGTACCAAGGAACTATTCTCTGGGGCCAACGTCCTGACTTTC.

This clonotype was detected a few times. The chain combines TRBV20-1 with TRBJ1-5; TRBD1 matches at 7 bases. There are 12 residues in the CDR3. V trimming: 4 bases; J trimming: 12 bases; junction bases outside the gene matches: 9. The germline CDR1 and CDR2 sequences are DFQATT and SNEGSKA (reference sequence). The CDR3: CSATRQGRVQHF. CDR3 nucleotide sequence: TGCAGTGCTACGAGACAGGGTAGAGTCCAGCATTTT.

The gene calls are TRBV29-1 and TRBJ2-7; 7 bases match TRBD1. With 2 bases clipped from V and 3 bases from J, the junction kept 7 bases outside the gene matches. This CDR3 has 14 residues. The germline V gene encodes CDR1 SQVTM and CDR2 ANQGSEA. This CDR3 is CSVESMSGGYEQYF. CDR3 bases: TGCAGCGTTGAAAGTATGTCAGGGGGCTACGAGCAGTACTTC.

This clonotype was observed a handful of times. The gene calls are TRBV6-4 and TRBJ2-3, with D unclear. Trimming removed 7 bases at V and 0 bases at J, with 11 bases between. Germline V CDR1 and CDR2: MRHNA, SNTAGT. There are 14 residues in the CDR3. DNA of the CDR3: TGTGCCAGCAAGGCTATGGCGAGCACAGATACGCAGTATTTT. As protein: CASKAMASTDTQYF.

This clonotype was seen only a few times. The CDR3 spells CASGDRASNQPQHF. CDR3 nucleotide sequence: TGTGCCAGCGGAGACAGAGCCAGTAATCAGCCCCAGCATTTT. This chain uses TRBV19 with TRBJ1-5; TRBD1 might be the D (5 bases). CDR1 LNHDA and CDR2 SQIVND come from the germline V gene (reference sequence). The CDR3 is 14 residues long. The V end lost 9 bases, the J end lost 4 bases, and 16 bases lay between the germline ends.